Below are 30 T cell receptor beta chains sequenced from a single sample in a study of T cells in Graves' hyperthyroidism and ophthalmopathy. Amplification of TCR beta CDR3 regions was performed using RNA transcripts as template. First-round RT-PCR of the TCR CDR3 relied on the HTBI primer set. TCRdb reprocessed the multiplex PCR reads with MiXCR, giving one entry per CDR3 protein. The sample contains some 300,000 distinct CDR3 sequences, approximately 12% of which appear only once. Sequencing input: blood. The receptors originated from a woman aged 25 to 39 with Graves' hyperthyroidism that later progressed to Graves' ophthalmopathy.

The V gene is TRBV7-8, the J gene TRBJ2-7; 9 bases map to TRBD1. V gave up 5 bases and J gave up 0 bases; unmatched junction bases: 5. The CDR3 loop spans 15 amino acids. CDR1 is SGHVS and CDR2 is FQNEAQ in the germline V gene. The CDR3 DNA sequence: TGTGCCAGCAGCAGAGCGACAGGGGGCTCCTACGAGCAGTACTTC. This encodes CASSRATGGSYEQYF.

This clonotype has at least ten counts. The chain is built from TRBV27 and TRBJ2-7; a weak D match, TRBD2 (7 bases). This CDR3 is 12 amino acids long. Germline CDR1 reads MNHEY; CDR2 reads SMNVEV (reference sequence). V was shortened by 8 bases and J by 6 bases, with 14 bases between the two germline ends. The chain's CDR3 is CASGVGGVEQYF. CDR3 DNA sequence: TGTGCCAGCGGTGTAGGGGGGGTCGAGCAGTACTTC.

This clonotype was recorded many times. The chain joins TRBV11-2 to TRBJ2-7; 9 bases are shared with TRBD2. Trimming removed 7 bases from V and 3 bases from J; junction bases left unmatched: 13. The CDR3 spans 16 residues. Germline V lookup: CDR1 SGHAT, CDR2 FQNNGV. The CDR3 DNA sequence: TGTGCCAGCAAAGCTCCCATCCTAGCGGGGAGCTACGAGCAGTACTTC. Residues: CASKAPILAGSYEQYF.

This clonotype was detected ten times or more. In DNA form, the CDR3 reads TGCGCCAGCAGCCAAGTAACTAGCGGAAACTACGAGCAGTACTTC. As protein: CASSQVTSGNYEQYF. This rearrangement joins TRBV4-1 to TRBJ2-7, with TRBD2 matching over 8 bases. The germline V gene encodes CDR1 MGHRA and CDR2 YSYEKL. The CDR3 sequence is 15 residues long. The trim removed 1 base at V and 3 bases at J, leaving 5 bases unmatched.

This clonotype has at least ten counts. The chain links TRBV7-8 to TRBJ2-1, with 10 bases that match TRBD2. Per the germline V gene, CDR1 is SGHVS and CDR2 is FQNEAQ. The CDR3 covers 18 residues. The ends lost 0 bases at V and 3 bases at J; junction bases unmatched: 8. CDR3 nucleotide sequence: TGTGCCAGCAGCTTAGCTAGCGGGAGGAACCCACTCTACAATGAGCAGTTCTTC. Its translation: CASSLASGRNPLYNEQFF.

The chain combines TRBV28 with TRBJ1-1; D gene unclear. V was pared by 7 bases and J by 0 bases, with 3 bases between. The germline V gene encodes CDR1 MDHEN and CDR2 SYDVKM. The CDR3 contains 11 residues. CDR3 DNA: TGTGCCAGCACGTTGAACACTGAAGCTTTCTTT. Its translation: CASTLNTEAFF.

DNA of the CDR3: TGTGCCAGCAGCTTAACGCAGGGGGTGACCCAAGAGACCCAGTACTTC. It is translated as CASSLTQGVTQETQYF. The genes are TRBV7-6 and TRBJ2-5; 7 nucleotides agree with TRBD1. V trimming: 2 bases; J trimming: 1 base; junction bases outside the gene matches: 7. Germline assignment: CDR1 SGHVS and CDR2 FNYEAQ. The CDR3 is 16 residues long.

This clonotype was seen only a few times. The J gene is TRBJ2-1, the V gene TRBV6-2 or TRBV6-3, with 14 bases matching TRBD2. J was trimmed by 7 bases and V by 0 bases; bases with no gene match: 11. Germline V gene lookup returns CDR1 MNHEY and CDR2 SVGEGT. The CDR3 spans 19 residues. The CDR3 DNA sequence: TGTGCCAGCAGTTACTCGCCCTCCGGGACTAGCGGGAGTAATAATGAGCAGTTCTTC. Its protein is CASSYSPSGTSGSNNEQFF.

This clonotype has a handful of counts. The J gene is TRBJ2-7, the V gene TRBV13, with TRBD2 matching 10 bases. Per the germline V gene, CDR1 is PRHDT and CDR2 is FYEKMQ (reference sequence). The V and J ends lost 5 bases and 6 bases, in that order; junction bases with no gene match: 7. The CDR3 runs to 14 residues. CDR3 in amino acids: CASSVSSGSGEQYF. The CDR3 nucleotides read TGTGCCAGCAGCGTATCTAGCGGGAGTGGCGAGCAGTACTTC.

This clonotype has more than one count but fewer than ten. The chain combines TRBV28 with TRBJ2-1; a weak D match, TRBD2 (5 bases). The CDR3 extends over 16 amino acids. The V and J ends lost 4 bases and 8 bases respectively, with 21 bases between them. The germline V gene has CDR1 MDHEN and CDR2 SYDVKM. CDR3 nucleotides: TGTGCCAGCAGTTGGGTCGACTACCTAAAAGCAGATGAGCAGTTCTTC. Translating it yields CASSWVDYLKADEQFF. The full variable domain, in which reference TRBV28 and TRBJ2-1 provide the parts outside the CDR3, is DVKVTQSSRYLVKRTGEKVFLECVQDMDHENMFWYRQDPGLGLRLIYFSYDVKMKEKGDIPEGYSVSREKKERFSLILESASTNQTSMYLCASSWVDYLKADEQFFGPGTRLTVL.

This clonotype has ten or more counts. This chain uses TRBV29-1 with TRBJ1-1; 11 positions agree with TRBD1. V lost 5 bases to trimming and J lost 0 bases; unmatched junction nucleotides: 5. This CDR3 is 15 amino acids long. CDR1 SQVTM and CDR2 ANQGSEA come from the germline V gene. CDR3 sequence (DNA): TGCAGCGTTCACGGACAGGGGGCCATGAACACTGAAGCTTTCTTT. Translated, it gives CSVHGQGAMNTEAFF.

The chain links TRBV6-1 to TRBJ2-3; 8 nucleotides agree with TRBD2. Germline assignment: CDR1 MNHNS and CDR2 SASEGT. V was clipped by 9 bases and J by 1 base; unmatched bases: 6. This CDR3 comprises 14 residues. CDR3 amino acids: CASRAGACTDTQYF. The CDR3 region has the DNA TGTGCCAGTAGAGCGGGAGCCTGCACAGATACGCAGTATTTT.

This clonotype was seen ten or more times. The genes are TRBV7-3 and TRBJ2-1, with TRBD2 matching 7 bases. The germline V gene encodes CDR1 SGHTA and CDR2 FQGTGA. The CDR3 consists of 14 residues. Germline trimming cut 8 bases from V and 5 bases from J; bases unmatched to any gene: 9. Here the CDR3 reads CASSLGREHNEQFF. In nucleotides, the CDR3 is TGTGCCAGCTCCTTGGGGCGGGAGCACAATGAGCAGTTCTTC.

This clonotype was seen ten or more times. This chain joins TRBV3-1 and TRBJ1-3, with TRBD1 as a possible D gene (5 bases). The CDR3 contains 14 residues. Trimming left V 6 bases short and J 5 bases short, with 14 bases between. Germline assignment: CDR1 LGHDT and CDR2 YNNKEL (reference sequence). In DNA form, the CDR3 reads TGTGCCAGCAGGCTTCAGGGCGGCCGAAACACCATATATTTT. It yields the protein CASRLQGGRNTIYF.

This clonotype was seen ten or more times. The rearrangement links TRBV5-1 to TRBJ2-7; 12 bases match TRBD2. The germline gives CDR1 SGHRS, CDR2 YFSETQ. The junction had 4 bases not matched to a gene; V was cut back by 4 bases and J by 2 bases. The CDR3 contains 15 residues. The CDR3 here is CASSTASGRAYEQYF. The CDR3 DNA reads TGCGCCAGCAGCACAGCTAGCGGGAGGGCCTACGAGCAGTACTTC.

This clonotype was found many times. The chain recombines TRBV28 with TRBJ1-5; no firm D call. This CDR3 comprises 16 residues. The V gene's germline CDR1 is MDHEN and CDR2 SYDVKM. V lost 6 bases and J lost 0, with 15 bases in between. Written as DNA, the CDR3 is TGTGCCAGCAGCCCCGTCTTACACCTTAGCAATCAGCCCCAGCATTTT. Its protein is CASSPVLHLSNQPQHF.

V and J are TRBV12-3 or TRBV12-4 and TRBJ2-7; TRBD1 agrees at 7 bases. The CDR3 runs 15 residues. Trimming at V came to 4 bases and at J to 0 bases, leaving 6 bases not matched to a gene. This CDR3 is CASSSSGQHSYEQYF. In DNA form, the CDR3 reads TGTGCCAGCAGTTCATCGGGACAGCACTCCTACGAGCAGTACTTC.

This clonotype was seen at least ten times. The J gene is TRBJ2-7, the V gene TRBV7-8, with 9 bases that match TRBD1. Germline V lookup: CDR1 SGHVS, CDR2 FQNEAQ. The CDR3 has 16 amino acids. With V trimmed by 5 bases and J by 0 bases, 8 bases remained unmatched. As DNA, the CDR3 is TGTGCCAGCAGCCCACGGGACAGGGCTAGCTCCTACGAGCAGTACTTC. It codes for CASSPRDRASSYEQYF. Full variable domain (outside the CDR3, taken from reference TRBV7-8 and TRBJ2-7): GAGVSQSPRYKVAKRGQDVALRCDPISGHVSLFWYQQALGQGPEFLTYFQNEAQLDKSGLPSDRFFAERPEGSVSTLKIQRTQQEDSAVYLCASSPRDRASSYEQYFGPGTRLTVT.

This clonotype was observed at least ten times. CDR3 nucleotide sequence: TGCAGCGCCGCAACAGGGGGCGGCACAGATACGCAGTATTTT. Amino acid sequence: CSAATGGGTDTQYF. The genes are TRBV29-1 and TRBJ2-3, with TRBD1 identical over 9 bases. J was trimmed by 1 base and V by 7 bases; bases with no gene match: 6. Germline assignment: CDR1 SQVTM and CDR2 ANQGSEA. The CDR3 loop spans 14 amino acids.

This clonotype appeared many times. This rearrangement joins TRBV7-9 to TRBJ2-2; unclear D gene. Trimming took off 5 bases at V and 0 bases at J, with 10 bases between the two ends. Germline CDR1 reads SEHNR; CDR2 reads FQNEAQ (reference sequence). CDR3 length: 15 amino acids. The CDR3 DNA reads TGTGCCAGCAGCGCGACGGTCTCGAACACCGGGGAGCTGTTTTTT. This codes for CASSATVSNTGELFF.

CDR3 residues: CASSMEGVQETQYF. The CDR3 DNA reads as TGTGCCAGTAGTATGGAAGGAGTACAAGAGACCCAGTACTTC. The chain uses TRBV19 and TRBJ2-5, with D hard to call. Looked up from germline, CDR1 is LNHDA and CDR2 is SQIVND (reference sequence). The CDR3 extends over 14 amino acids. V was cut by 3 bases and J by 2 bases, with 10 bases left in between.

This clonotype was seen repeatedly, ten times or more. The chain uses TRBV7-2 and TRBJ1-1; D may be TRBD1 (5 bases). Looked up from germline, CDR1 is SGHTA and CDR2 is FQGNSA. The germline V and J ends were trimmed by 2 bases and 6 bases, with 16 bases remaining between them. This CDR3 comprises 15 residues. This chain's CDR3 is CASSLFWGPPSEAFF. DNA of the CDR3: TGTGCCAGCAGCTTATTCTGGGGCCCCCCGTCTGAAGCTTTCTTT.

This clonotype has just a few counts. V and J are TRBV19 and TRBJ1-5, with D tentatively TRBD1 (6 bases). The germline CDR1 and CDR2 sequences are LNHDA and SQIVND (reference sequence). V was trimmed by 2 bases and J by 5 bases, leaving 10 bases between them. The CDR3 loop spans 14 amino acids. The CDR3 DNA is TGTGCCAGTAGTATACCGGGGGCTTATCAGCCCCAGCATTTT. This translates into CASSIPGAYQPQHF.

This clonotype was recorded at least ten times. J is TRBJ1-5 and V is TRBV7-2; D is undetermined. The CDR3 loop spans 16 amino acids. V lost 1 base and J lost 3, with 13 bases in between. Germline lookup yields CDR1 SGHTA and CDR2 FQGNSA. The CDR3 loop is CASSLGSRIHNQPQHF. The CDR3 DNA sequence: TGTGCCAGCAGCTTAGGGAGCAGGATCCACAATCAGCCCCAGCATTTT.

This clonotype was seen repeatedly, ten times or more. The genes are TRBV5-1 and TRBJ2-7, with 7 bases identical to TRBD2. CDR1 and CDR2 from the germline V gene are SGHRS and YFSETQ. After removal of 1 base from V and 4 bases from J, the junction contained 8 bases not matched to a gene. The CDR3 extends over 15 amino acids. The CDR3 nucleotides read TGCGCCAGCAGCTTGTCCCCGGGAGGACCTTACGAGCAGTACTTC. It specifies CASSLSPGGPYEQYF.

This clonotype has a count of ten or more. The chain has TRBV7-2 and TRBJ2-1, with 9 bases that match TRBD2. Germline assignment: CDR1 SGHTA and CDR2 FQGNSA. The CDR3 runs to 14 residues. The junction had 7 bases not matched to a gene; V was cut back by 4 bases and J by 9 bases. The CDR3 DNA follows: TGTGCCAGCAGCTCGGGGGCGGGAGGGGTTGAGCAGTTCTTC. Translating it yields CASSSGAGGVEQFF.

J is TRBJ1-3 and V is TRBV6-1; D may be TRBD1 (5 bases). Germline CDR1 is MNHNS and CDR2 is SASEGT. This CDR3 is built from 14 residues. V gave up 6 bases and J gave up 0 bases, with 9 bases separating them. The chain's CDR3 is CASRKTDSGNTIYF. The CDR3 DNA reads as TGTGCCAGCAGAAAGACAGACTCTGGAAACACCATATATTTT.

This chain uses TRBV27 with TRBJ2-4, with 16 bases fitting TRBD2. The CDR3 extends over 19 amino acids. The germline gives CDR1 MNHEY, CDR2 SMNVEV (reference sequence). The ends lost 4 bases at V and 1 base at J; junction bases unmatched: 7. CDR3 nucleotides: TGTGCCAGCAGTTCCTCGGGACTAGCGGGAGGGCTTGCCAAAAACATTCAGTACTTC. Translation: CASSSSGLAGGLAKNIQYF.

The rearrangement joins TRBV28 to TRBJ2-5; TRBD2 agrees at 7 bases. The junction had 10 bases not matched to a gene; V was cut back by 10 bases and J by 5 bases. The germline gives CDR1 MDHEN, CDR2 SYDVKM. This CDR3 spans 13 amino acids. Here the CDR3 DNA reads TGTGCCATAGCGGGCAGGGCGTTTGAGACCCAGTACTTC. Encoded protein: CAIAGRAFETQYF.

A remark on this clonotype: The junction and the germline gene differ at one end; a read error may be behind it. This chain links TRBV6-1 with TRBJ2-1; no firm D call. Germline CDR1 is MNHNS and CDR2 is SASEGT. This CDR3 comprises 16 residues. The chain's CDR3 is CAISEPPGFMGGEQFF. CDR3 nucleotide sequence: TGTGCCATCAGTGAACCCCCAGGCTTTATGGGCGGCGAGCAGTTCTTC.